The 13 T cell receptor beta chains in this list originate from one sample, sequenced in a study of shared clonotypes between healthy human individuals. Data came from immunoSEQ multiplex PCR; TCRdb stores just in-frame clones and leaves some out. Of some 350,000 clones in the sample, roughly 70% were seen once. The source material was memory CD4+ T cells sorted from blood. Regarding subset: CD45RA-negative fraction. These receptor sequences come from a young man in good health.

This clone was found once. V usage is TRBV4-1 and J usage is TRBJ2-2, with D possibly TRBD1 on 7 matching bases. V was cut by 0 bases and J by 6 bases, with 11 bases left in between. Germline CDR1 MGHRA, CDR2 YSYEKL. This CDR3 is 15 amino acids long. In nucleotides, the CDR3 is TGCGCCAGCAGCCAAGATGTCAGGGGGGCCGGGGAGCTGTTTTTT. Amino acids: CASSQDVRGAGELFF.

This chain joins TRBV19 and TRBJ1-2, with 7 bases identical to TRBD1. The CDR3 contains 15 residues. Looked up from germline, CDR1 is LNHDA and CDR2 is SQIVND (reference sequence). The ends lost 6 bases at V and 2 bases at J; junction bases unmatched: 9. DNA of the CDR3: TGTGCCAGTAGCCCAGGGGGGGGCGGCAACTATGGCTACACCTTC. This translates into CASSPGGGGNYGYTF.

The chain recombines TRBV21-1 with TRBJ1-4. TRBV21-1 is a known pseudogene. This CDR3 has 13 amino acids. The CDR3 reads CASSKEVNEKLFF. The CDR3 bases are TGTGCCAGCAGCAAAGAGGTTAATGAAAAACTGTTTTTT.

This clone turned up a few times. The chain has TRBV2 and TRBJ1-1; maybe TRBD1 (5 bases). CDR3 length: 13 amino acids. Germline V CDR1 and CDR2: SNHLY, FYNNEI. The V gene lost 7 bases and the J gene lost 7 bases, with 16 bases spanning the gap. This CDR3 is CASTESPRGEAFF. For the CDR3, the DNA is TGTGCCAGCACCGAAAGTCCAAGGGGTGAAGCTTTCTTT.

V usage is TRBV19 and J usage is TRBJ2-7; D is unclear. Germline assignment: CDR1 LNHDA and CDR2 SQIVND (reference sequence). V was pared by 5 bases and J by 1 base, with 12 bases between. This CDR3 region has 14 residues. The CDR3 loop reads CASSETDLSYEQYF. CDR3 coding DNA: TGTGCCAGTAGTGAAACGGACCTATCCTACGAGCAGTACTTC.

There are a few counts of this clone. This rearrangement joins TRBV6-5 to TRBJ2-7; 12 bases match TRBD2. CDR3 length equals 15 residues. With V trimmed by 0 bases and J by 3 bases, 0 bases remained unmatched. Germline CDR1 reads MNHEY; CDR2 reads SVGAGI. CDR3 protein: CASSYSTSGGYEQYF. Here the CDR3 DNA reads TGTGCCAGCAGTTACTCGACTAGCGGGGGCTACGAGCAGTACTTC.

The genes are TRBV7-8 and TRBJ1-5; unclear D gene. V lost 4 bases and J 4 bases, leaving 14 bases between the germline ends. This CDR3 spans 15 amino acids. Germline V gene data show CDR1 as SGHVS and CDR2 as FQNEAQ. The CDR3 protein is CASSSRTRANQPQHF. The CDR3 nucleotides are TGTGCCAGCAGCTCGCGAACCCGGGCAAATCAGCCCCAGCATTTT.

This rearrangement joins TRBV7-8 to TRBJ2-5; D is ambiguous. Trimming cost V 3 bases and J 5 bases, with 10 bases left between them. Germline values: CDR1 SGHVS, CDR2 FQNEAQ. The CDR3 totals 13 residues. For the CDR3, the DNA is TGTGCCAGCAGCTTGTCCCTATTGGAGACCCAGTACTTC. Residues: CASSLSLLETQYF.

The chain uses TRBV6-1 and TRBJ2-3; D unclear. The CDR3 extends over 14 amino acids. Per germline, CDR1 MNHNS and CDR2 SASEGT. Trimming removed 0 bases at V and 4 bases at J, with 8 bases between. CDR3 DNA: TGTGCCAGCAGTGAAGCAACGTGGTCAGATACGCAGTATTTT. This translates into CASSEATWSDTQYF.

CDR3 region: CASSGTGTGGLELFGYTF. The CDR3 coding sequence is TGTGCCAGCAGTGGAACCGGGACAGGGGGCCTCGAGCTCTTTGGCTACACCTTC. The chain is built from TRBV25-1 and TRBJ1-2; the match to TRBD1 covers 12 bases. V lost 4 bases and J lost 7; bases outside the gene matches: 16. The CDR3 length is 18 residues. Germline CDR1 MGHDK, CDR2 SYGVNS.

The V gene is TRBV7-8, the J gene TRBJ1-5, with D tentatively TRBD1 (6 bases). V lost 1 base, J lost 5 bases, and 15 bases lay in between. CDR3 length: 16 residues. Per germline, CDR1 SGHVS and CDR2 FQNEAQ. CDR3 bases: TGTGCCAGCAGCTTAGAATTCAGGACAGATCATCAGCCCCAGCATTTT. Translated: CASSLEFRTDHQPQHF.

CDR3 bases: TGTGCCAGTAGTAGGGGAACCGACTCCTACAATGAGCAGTTCTTC. It codes for CASSRGTDSYNEQFF. The chain couples TRBV19 to TRBJ2-1, with unresolved D. Trimming cost V 4 bases and J 0 bases, with 10 bases left between them. Germline CDR1 and CDR2: LNHDA and SQIVND (reference sequence). The CDR3 totals 15 residues.

The sample holds many counts of this clone. The chain joins TRBV2 to TRBJ1-4, with 9 bases that match TRBD1. V trimming: 6 bases; J trimming: 6 bases; junction bases outside the gene matches: 8. Germline V gene data show CDR1 as SNHLY and CDR2 as FYNNEI. CDR3 length: 15 residues. This CDR3 is CASSDTGGVYEKLFF. CDR3 DNA: TGTGCCAGCAGCGATACAGGGGGCGTTTATGAAAAACTGTTTTTT. The full variable domain, with the rest looked up from reference TRBV2 and TRBJ1-4, is EPEVTQTPSHQVTQMGQEVILRCVPISNHLYFYWYRQILGQKVEFLVSFYNNEISEKSEIFDDQFSVERPDGSNFTLKIRSTKLEDSAMYFCASSDTGGVYEKLFFGSGTQLSVL.